The 15 T cell receptor beta chains presented below share a single source sample, sequenced in a study of control samples from healthy donors and cancer patients. The protocol was immunoSEQ multiplex PCR, while the TCRdb copy is restricted to in-frame clones and leaves out a portion. The profile covers about 110,000 clones, with roughly 79% appearing a single time and 5% to 8.5% taken by the ten largest. Material for sequencing was blood. The receptors shown here come from a young man in good health.

The chain is built from TRBV7-9 and TRBJ2-5; 8 nucleotides match TRBD1. Germline loops: CDR1 SEHNR, CDR2 FQNEAQ (reference sequence). This CDR3 has 18 residues. J lost 5 bases, V lost 10 bases, and 24 bases had no gene match. CDR3 DNA: TGTGCCACCAGGGGGCAGGAAGAAACTGCAGGGTTTCAGGAGACCCAGTACTTC. This gives the protein CATRGQEETAGFQETQYF.

A few counts support this clone. The rearrangement links TRBV12-5 to TRBJ1-3, with D hard to call. The CDR3 runs 15 residues. V lost 3 bases and J lost 4, with 13 bases in between. CDR1 is LGHNT and CDR2 is FRNRAP in the germline V gene. The CDR3 is CASGFGPQGGNTIYF. The CDR3 coding sequence is TGTGCTAGTGGTTTTGGACCCCAAGGAGGAAACACCATATATTTT.

Notes on this clone: This sample also contains other DNA sequences that code for the same CDR3. The rearrangement joins TRBV19 to TRBJ2-5; 7 bases map to TRBD1. After removal of 4 bases from V and 1 base from J, the junction contained 3 bases not matched to a gene. Germline CDR1 reads LNHDA; CDR2 reads SQIVND (reference sequence). This CDR3 contains 14 residues. CDR3 sequence: CASSTTGAQETQYF. As DNA, the CDR3 is TGTGCCAGTAGTACTACAGGGGCCCAAGAGACCCAGTACTTC.

This clone showed up just a few times. J is TRBJ1-6 and V is TRBV25-1; the D is unclear. The CDR3 sequence is 16 residues long. Trimming cost V 0 bases and J 9 bases, with 15 bases left between them. Germline V gives CDR1 MGHDK, CDR2 SYGVNS. The DNA of the CDR3 is TGTGCCAGCAGTGAATATTCCGGTCTTTCTGGTTCACCCCTCCACTTT. Residues: CASSEYSGLSGSPLHF.

This clone has just a few counts. The chain couples TRBV4-3 to TRBJ2-1; 16 nucleotides match TRBD2. The V segment lost 5 bases and the J segment 4 bases; nucleotides outside the gene matches: 5. Germline V CDR1 and CDR2: LGHNA, YSLEER. The CDR3 totals 17 residues. The CDR3, as DNA: TGCGCCAGCAGCAAAGGGACTAGCGGGGGGGCTTACAATGAGCAGTTCTTC. Encoded protein: CASSKGTSGGAYNEQFF.

V gene TRBV6-5 combines with J gene TRBJ2-6; D may correspond to TRBD1 or TRBD2 (6 bases each). This CDR3 contains 14 residues. Germline CDR1 and CDR2: MNHEY and SVGAGI. Trimming shortened V by 8 bases and J by 0 bases, and 8 bases separated the two germline ends. The CDR3 spells CASGGGSGANVLTF. In nucleotides, the CDR3 is TGTGCCAGCGGAGGGGGCTCTGGGGCCAACGTCCTGACTTTC.

The V gene is TRBV27, the J gene TRBJ2-1; 7 bases line up with TRBD1. This CDR3 is 15 amino acids long. Trimming cost V 6 bases and J 3 bases; bases outside gene matches: 8. Germline V gene sequence: CDR1 MNHEY, CDR2 SMNVEV (reference sequence). CDR3 residues: CASSSYRDSYNEQFF. CDR3 nucleotide sequence: TGTGCCAGCAGCAGCTACAGGGACAGCTACAATGAGCAGTTCTTC.

The chain uses TRBV4-1 and TRBJ1-1; a possible D gene is TRBD1 (6 bases). Trimming shortened V by 5 bases and J by 3 bases, and 13 bases separated the two germline ends. The CDR3 has 14 residues. Germline CDR1 and CDR2: MGHRA and YSYEKL. CDR3 DNA sequence: TGCGCCAGCAGCTTTCAATACAGGGACACTGAAGCTTTCTTT. It is translated as CASSFQYRDTEAFF.

The CDR3 sequence: CASSVQQGYEQYF. CDR3 DNA sequence: TGTGCCAGCAGTGTACAACAGGGCTACGAGCAGTACTTC. V usage is TRBV2 and J usage is TRBJ2-7; D possibly corresponds to TRBD1 (6 bases). The CDR3 sequence is 13 residues long. V dropped 4 bases and J dropped 3 bases, with 10 bases sitting between them. Per the germline V gene, CDR1 is SNHLY and CDR2 is FYNNEI.

The V gene is TRBV28, the J gene TRBJ2-3; no firm D call. From germline, CDR1 is MDHEN and CDR2 SYDVKM. Trimming pared 6 bases from V and 4 bases from J, leaving 17 bases between. The length of the CDR3 is 15 residues. The CDR3 coding sequence is TGTGCCAGCAGCCGAACTTATTCTGGATCAGATACGCAGTATTTT. Protein product: CASSRTYSGSDTQYF.

V usage is TRBV6-5 and J usage is TRBJ1-1; tentatively, D is TRBD1 (5 bases). From germline, CDR1 is MNHEY and CDR2 SVGAGI. The CDR3 has 15 amino acids. Trimming left V 5 bases short and J 5 bases short, with 18 bases between. Here the CDR3 reads CASSNADRGDTEAFF. The CDR3 DNA reads as TGTGCCAGCAGTAATGCAGACAGAGGGGATACTGAAGCTTTCTTT.

Written as DNA, the CDR3 is TGTGCCAGCAGTGAATGGCAGGGAGACTACAATGAGCAGTTCTTC. Its protein is CASSEWQGDYNEQFF. This sequence joins TRBV2 and TRBJ2-1; D assignment may be TRBD1 or TRBD2 (5 bases each). This CDR3 comprises 15 residues. Trimming removed 2 bases at V and 3 bases at J, with 11 bases between. Germline V gene sequence: CDR1 SNHLY, CDR2 FYNNEI.

Ten or more counts support this clone. V gene TRBV25-1 combines with J gene TRBJ2-4; D is unclear. With 8 bases removed from V and 5 bases from J, the gap between germline ends came to 4 bases. From germline, CDR1 is MGHDK and CDR2 SYGVNS. This CDR3 has 10 amino acids. CDR3 bases: TGTGCCAGCGGAGAAAACATTCAGTACTTC. This codes for CASGENIQYF.

V and J are TRBV18 and TRBJ2-7; tentative D call: TRBD2 (5 bases). Trimming removed 2 bases at V and 6 bases at J, with 11 bases between. Per the germline V gene, CDR1 is KGHSH and CDR2 is LQKENI. The CDR3 runs to 13 residues. This CDR3 is CASSPLPSGEQYV. CDR3 bases: TGTGCCAGCTCACCATTGCCGAGCGGCGAGCAGTACGTC.

The chain joins TRBV29-1 to TRBJ1-5; 8 bases line up with TRBD1. Germline CDR1 and CDR2: SQVTM and ANQGSEA. The CDR3 covers 15 residues. The trim removed 7 bases at V and 5 bases at J, leaving 13 bases unmatched. The CDR3 loop is CSATTGTGGYQPQHF. DNA for the CDR3: TGCAGCGCCACTACCGGAACAGGGGGTTATCAGCCCCAGCATTTT. The full variable domain, completed using reference TRBV29-1 and TRBJ1-5, is SAVISQKPSRDICQRGTSLTIQCQVDSQVTMMFWYRQQPGQSLTLIATANQGSEATYESGFVIDKFPISRPNLTFSTLTVSNMSPEDSSIYLCSATTGTGGYQPQHFGDGTRLSIL.